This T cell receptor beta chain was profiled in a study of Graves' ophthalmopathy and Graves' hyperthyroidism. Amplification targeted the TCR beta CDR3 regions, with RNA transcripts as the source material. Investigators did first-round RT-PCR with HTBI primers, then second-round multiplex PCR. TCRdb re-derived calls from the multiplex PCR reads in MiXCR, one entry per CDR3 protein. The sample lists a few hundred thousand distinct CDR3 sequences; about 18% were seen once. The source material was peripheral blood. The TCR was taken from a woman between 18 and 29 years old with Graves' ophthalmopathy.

CDR3 nucleotide sequence: TGCAGTGCTGGTCGGGAGGCGTACGAGCAGTACTTC. Amino acids: CSAGREAYEQYF. The chain employs TRBV20-1 and TRBJ2-7; the match to TRBD2 covers 7 bases. Germline V CDR1 and CDR2: DFQATT, SNEGSKA (reference sequence). Losses at the gene ends were 5 bases for V and 4 bases for J; bases not matched to a gene: 5. The CDR3 extends over 12 amino acids.